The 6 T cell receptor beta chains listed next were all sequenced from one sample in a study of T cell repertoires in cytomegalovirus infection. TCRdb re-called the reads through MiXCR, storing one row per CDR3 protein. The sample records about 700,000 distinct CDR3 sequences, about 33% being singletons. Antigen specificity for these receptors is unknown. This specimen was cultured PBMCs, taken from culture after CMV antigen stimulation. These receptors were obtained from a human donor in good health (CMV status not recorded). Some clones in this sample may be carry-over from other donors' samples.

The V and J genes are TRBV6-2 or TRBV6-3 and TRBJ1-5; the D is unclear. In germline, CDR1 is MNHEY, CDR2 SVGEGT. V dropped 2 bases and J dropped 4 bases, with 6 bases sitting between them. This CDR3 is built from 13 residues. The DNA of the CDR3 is TGTGCCAGCAGTTACGAAGCGAATCAGCCCCAGCATTTT. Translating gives CASSYEANQPQHF.

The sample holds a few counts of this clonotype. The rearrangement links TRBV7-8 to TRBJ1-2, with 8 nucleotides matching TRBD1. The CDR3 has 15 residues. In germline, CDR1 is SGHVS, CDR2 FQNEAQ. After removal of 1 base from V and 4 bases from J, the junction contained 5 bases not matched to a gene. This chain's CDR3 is CASSLVGQDLYGYTF. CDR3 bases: TGTGCCAGCAGCTTAGTGGGACAGGACCTCTATGGCTACACCTTC. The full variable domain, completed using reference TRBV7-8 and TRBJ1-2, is GAGVSQSPRYKVAKRGQDVALRCDPISGHVSLFWYQQALGQGPEFLTYFQNEAQLDKSGLPSDRFFAERPEGSVSTLKIQRTQQEDSAVYLCASSLVGQDLYGYTFGSGTRLTVV.

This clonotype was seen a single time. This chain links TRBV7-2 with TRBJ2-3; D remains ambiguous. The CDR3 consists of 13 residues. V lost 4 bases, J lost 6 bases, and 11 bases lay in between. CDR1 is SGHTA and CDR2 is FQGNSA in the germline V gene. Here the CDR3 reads CASSSERLDTQYF. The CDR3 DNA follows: TGTGCCAGCAGCTCCGAGAGGTTGGATACGCAGTATTTT.

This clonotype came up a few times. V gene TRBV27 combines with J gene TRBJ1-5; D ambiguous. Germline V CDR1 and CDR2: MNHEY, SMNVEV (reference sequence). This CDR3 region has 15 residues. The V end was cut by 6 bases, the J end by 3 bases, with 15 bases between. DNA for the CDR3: TGTGCCAGCAGCCGCGCGCAAAACTTCAATCAGCCCCAGCATTTT. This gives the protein CASSRAQNFNQPQHF.

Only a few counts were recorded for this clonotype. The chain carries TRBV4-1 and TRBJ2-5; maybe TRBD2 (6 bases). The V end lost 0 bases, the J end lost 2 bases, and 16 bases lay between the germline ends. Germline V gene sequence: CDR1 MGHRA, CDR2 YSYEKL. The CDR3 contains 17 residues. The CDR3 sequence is CASSQEGVAELQETQYF. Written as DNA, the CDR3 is TGCGCCAGCAGCCAAGAGGGGGTAGCGGAGTTGCAAGAGACCCAGTACTTC.

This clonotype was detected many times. The CDR3 coding sequence is TGTGCCAGCAGCCCAGACGGTAATTCACCCCTCCACTTT. Encoded protein: CASSPDGNSPLHF. The chain couples TRBV7-9 to TRBJ1-6; no reliable D call. Germline assignment: CDR1 SEHNR and CDR2 FQNEAQ (reference sequence). V was clipped by 5 bases and J by 6 bases, with 8 bases between them. CDR3 size: 13 residues. The whole variable domain, remainder taken from reference TRBV7-9 and TRBJ1-6, is DTGVSQNPRHKITKRGQNVTFRCDPISEHNRLYWYRQTLGQGPEFLTYFQNEAQLEKSRLLSDRFSAERPKGSFSTLEIQRTEQGDSAMYLCASSPDGNSPLHFGNGTRLTVT.